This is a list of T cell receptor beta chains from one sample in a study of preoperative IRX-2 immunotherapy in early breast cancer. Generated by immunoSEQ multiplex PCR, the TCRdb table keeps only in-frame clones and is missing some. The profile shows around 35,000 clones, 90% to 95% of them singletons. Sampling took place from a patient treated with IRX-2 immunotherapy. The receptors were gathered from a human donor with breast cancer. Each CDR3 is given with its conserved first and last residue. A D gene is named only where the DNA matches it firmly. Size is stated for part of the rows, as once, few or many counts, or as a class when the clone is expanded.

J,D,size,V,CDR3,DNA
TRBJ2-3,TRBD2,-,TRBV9,CASSTRGLAAPDTQYF,TGTGCCAGCAGCACCCGAGGACTAGCGGCTCCAGATACGCAGTATTTT
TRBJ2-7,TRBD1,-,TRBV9,CASSPGQGLYEQYF,TGTGCCAGCAGCCCTGGACAGGGGCTCTACGAGCAGTACTTC
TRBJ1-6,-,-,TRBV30,CAWSVKTVNSPLHF,TGTGCCTGGAGTGTAAAGACGGTGAATTCACCCCTCCACTTT
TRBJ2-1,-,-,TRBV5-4,CASSRGPMVNNEQFF,TGTGCCAGCAGTCGCGGTCCGATGGTGAACAATGAGCAGTTCTTC
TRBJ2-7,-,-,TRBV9,CASSVQKIRQTYEQYF,TGTGCCAGCAGCGTACAGAAGATTCGACAGACCTACGAGCAGTACTTC
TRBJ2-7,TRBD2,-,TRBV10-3,CATIAGWASEQYF,TGTGCCACAATAGCGGGATGGGCTTCCGAGCAGTACTTC
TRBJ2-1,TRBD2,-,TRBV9,CASSPTAGGLYNEQFF,TGTGCCAGCAGCCCCACTGCGGGGGGGTTATACAATGAGCAGTTCTTC
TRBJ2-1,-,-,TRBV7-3,CASASGLTSYNEQFF,TGTGCCAGCGCTTCGGGGCTAACCTCCTACAATGAGCAGTTCTTC
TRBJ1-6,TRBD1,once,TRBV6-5,CASSIDRVNSPLHF,TGTGCCAGCAGTATAGACAGGGTCAATTCACCCCTCCACTTT
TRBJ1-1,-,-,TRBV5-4,CASSSKGTEAFF,TGTGCCAGCAGCTCAAAGGGCACTGAAGCTTTCTTT
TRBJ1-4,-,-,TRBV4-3,CASSQGGVGEKLFF,TGCGCCAGCAGCCAAGGGGGAGTGGGTGAAAAACTGTTTTTT
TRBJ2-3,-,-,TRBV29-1,CSIRGRGGTDTQYF,TGCAGCATACGGGGTCGAGGGGGCACAGATACGCAGTATTTT
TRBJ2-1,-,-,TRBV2,CASFTPPREGKAEQFF,TGTGCCAGCTTTACCCCCCCGCGGGAAGGGAAGGCTGAGCAGTTCTTC
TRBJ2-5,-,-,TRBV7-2,CASSLYDQETQYF,TGTGCCAGCAGCCTATATGACCAAGAGACCCAGTACTTC
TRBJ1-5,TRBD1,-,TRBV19,CASSIKPWTGEYQPQHF,TGTGCCAGTAGTATCAAGCCGTGGACAGGGGAGTATCAGCCCCAGCATTTT
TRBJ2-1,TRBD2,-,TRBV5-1,CASSLGGGDEQFF,TGCGCCAGCAGCTTGGGGGGGGGAGATGAGCAGTTCTTC
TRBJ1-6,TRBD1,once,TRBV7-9,CASSLTGVSSPLHF,TGTGCCAGCAGCTTAACAGGGGTTAGTTCACCCCTCCACTTT
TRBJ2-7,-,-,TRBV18,CASSPGGQEQYF,TGTGCCAGCTCACCAGGCGGGCAGGAGCAGTACTTC
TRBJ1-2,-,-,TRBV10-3,CAIGGEVYGYTF,TGTGCCATCGGGGGGGAGGTCTATGGCTACACCTTC
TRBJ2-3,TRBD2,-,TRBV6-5,CASSLLAESDTQYF,TGTGCCAGCAGTCTCCTAGCGGAGTCAGATACGCAGTATTTT
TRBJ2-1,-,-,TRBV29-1,CSVETYNEQFF,TGCAGCGTTGAAACCTACAATGAGCAGTTCTTC
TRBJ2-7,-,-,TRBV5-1,CASSLGYSYEQYF,TGCGCCAGCAGCTTGGGGTACTCCTACGAGCAGTACTTC
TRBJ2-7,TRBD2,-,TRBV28,CASNLAGTSSYEQYF,TGTGCCAGTAATTTAGCGGGGACAAGCTCCTACGAGCAGTACTTC
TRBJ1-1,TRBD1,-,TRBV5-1,CASSLLQGTEAFF,TGCGCCAGCAGCCTGCTACAGGGGACGGAAGCTTTCTTT
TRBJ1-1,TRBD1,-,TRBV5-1,CASRSGQGLTVEAFF,TGCGCCAGCAGATCGGGACAGGGTTTAACGGTTGAAGCTTTCTTT
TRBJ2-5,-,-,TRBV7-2,CASSLELRRPETQYF,TGTGCCAGCAGCTTAGAACTGAGACGTCCAGAGACCCAGTACTTC
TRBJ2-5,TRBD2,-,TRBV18,CASSPPGTSGGSQETQYF,TGTGCCAGCTCACCTCCCGGGACTAGCGGGGGGAGCCAAGAGACCCAGTACTTC
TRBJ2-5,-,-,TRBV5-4,CASSLALGRQETQYF,TGTGCCAGCAGCTTGGCTCTCGGCAGGCAAGAGACCCAGTACTTC
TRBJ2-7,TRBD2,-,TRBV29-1,CSVEGSGSGGVGEQYF,TGCAGCGTTGAAGGGTCGGGGAGCGGGGGAGTTGGGGAGCAGTACTTC
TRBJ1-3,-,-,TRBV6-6,CASSYSSQRGDTIYF,TGTGCCAGCAGTTACTCCTCACAGCGGGGGGACACCATATATTTT
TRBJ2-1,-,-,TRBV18,CASSGNPIVGGPFDEQFF,TGTGCCAGCTCAGGAAACCCCATAGTTGGAGGGCCGTTTGATGAGCAGTTCTTC
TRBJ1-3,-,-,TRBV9,CASSAGQFSGNTIYF,TGTGCCAGCAGCGCCGGACAGTTCTCTGGAAACACCATATATTTT
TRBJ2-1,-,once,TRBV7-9,CASKRAGPPKNEQFF,TGTGCCAGCAAACGGGCGGGGCCACCTAAGAATGAGCAGTTCTTC
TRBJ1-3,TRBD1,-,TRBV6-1,CASSEGQGNGNTIYF,TGTGCCAGCAGTGAGGGACAGGGAAACGGAAACACCATATATTTT
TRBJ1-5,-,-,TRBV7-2,CASSFQGLQPQHF,TGTGCCAGCAGCTTCCAGGGCCTTCAGCCCCAGCATTTT
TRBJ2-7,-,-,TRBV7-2,CASSPETGYEQYF,TGTGCCAGCAGCCCGGAGACAGGCTACGAGCAGTACTTC
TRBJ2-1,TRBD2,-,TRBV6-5,CASSLTSGRAGFF,TGTGCCAGCAGCCTGACTAGCGGGAGGGCCGGTTTCTTC
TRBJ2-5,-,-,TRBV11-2,CASSPGALETQYF,TGTGCCAGCAGCCCCGGGGCCCTAGAGACCCAGTACTTC
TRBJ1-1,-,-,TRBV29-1,CPRGERFNYTEAFF,TGCCCGAGGGGGGAGAGGTTCAACTACACTGAAGCTTTCTTT
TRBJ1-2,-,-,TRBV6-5,CASSYGGQPYGYTF,TGTGCCAGCAGTTACGGCGGACAGCCTTATGGCTACACCTTC
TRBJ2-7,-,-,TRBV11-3,CASSLGWGVTEQYF,TGTGCCAGCAGCTTAGGTTGGGGAGTTACAGAGCAGTACTTC
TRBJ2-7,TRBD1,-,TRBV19,CAGSTQTGHEQYF,TGTGCCGGTAGTACCCAGACAGGGCACGAGCAGTACTTC
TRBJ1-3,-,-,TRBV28,CASSLGHQLASGNTIYF,TGTGCCAGCAGTCTGGGACACCAACTTGCCTCTGGAAACACCATATATTTT
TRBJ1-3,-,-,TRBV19,CASVLGNTIYF,TGTGCCAGTGTTCTTGGAAACACCATATATTTT
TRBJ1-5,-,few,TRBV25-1,CASSELTGNQPQHF,TGTGCCAGCAGTGAATTAACAGGGAATCAGCCCCAGCATTTT